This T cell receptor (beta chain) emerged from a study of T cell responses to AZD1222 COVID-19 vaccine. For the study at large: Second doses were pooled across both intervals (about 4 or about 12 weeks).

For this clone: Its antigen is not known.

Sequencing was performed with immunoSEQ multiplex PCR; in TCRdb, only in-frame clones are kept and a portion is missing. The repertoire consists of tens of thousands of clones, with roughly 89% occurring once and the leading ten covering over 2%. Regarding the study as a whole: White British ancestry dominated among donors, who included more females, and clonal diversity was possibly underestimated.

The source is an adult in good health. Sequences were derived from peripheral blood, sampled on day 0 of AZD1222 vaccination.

CDR3 bases: TGTGCCTGGAGTATGTGGCAGGGATTAACGCAGAGCAATCAGCCCCAGCATTTT. This codes for CAWSMWQGLTQSNQPQHF. The chain couples TRBV30 to TRBJ1-5; a weak D match, TRBD1 (5 bases). Germline lookup yields CDR1 GTSNPN and CDR2 SVGIG (reference sequence). This CDR3 is 18 amino acids long. Between the trimmed V and J ends, which lost 2 bases and 1 base, there was a span of 21 bases.